Presented here are 2 T cell receptor beta chains from one specimen sequenced in a study of cytomegalovirus exposure and HLA in healthy donors. Use of 60 Vbeta and 13 Jbeta primers characterized the PCR. Sequencing was performed with immunoSEQ multiplex PCR; in TCRdb, only in-frame clones are kept and a portion is missing. This sample carries roughly 190,000 clones, about 83% of them seen once, and the ten largest clones take about 3%. Sequenced: PBMCs. The receptors come from a female donor in good health and CMV-seronegative.

This chain joins TRBV11-3 and TRBJ2-2, with 11 nucleotides matching TRBD1. Trimming cost V 3 bases and J 5 bases; bases outside gene matches: 5. CDR3 length: 16 amino acids. The germline CDR1 and CDR2 sequences are SGHNT and YENEEA. CDR3 in amino acids: CASSFGGTGGTGELFF. The CDR3 DNA reads as TGTGCCAGCAGCTTTGGGGGGACAGGGGGTACCGGGGAGCTGTTTTTT. The full variable domain, in which reference TRBV11-3 and TRBJ2-2 provide the parts outside the CDR3, is EAGVVQSPRYKIIEKKQPVAFWCNPISGHNTLYWYLQNLGQGPELLIRYENEEAVDDSQLPKDRFSAERLKGVDSTLKIQPAELGDSAVYLCASSFGGTGGTGELFFGEGSRLTVL.

This clone turned up a few times. The rearrangement joins TRBV27 to TRBJ2-7; TRBD1 matches 9 bases. This CDR3 comprises 14 residues. V was pared by 5 bases and J by 3 bases, with 5 bases of the junction left unmatched. Germline V CDR1 and CDR2: MNHEY, SMNVEV (reference sequence). The CDR3 DNA reads as TGTGCCAGCAGTCCTTCGACAGGGGGCTACGAGCAGTACTTC. Protein: CASSPSTGGYEQYF.